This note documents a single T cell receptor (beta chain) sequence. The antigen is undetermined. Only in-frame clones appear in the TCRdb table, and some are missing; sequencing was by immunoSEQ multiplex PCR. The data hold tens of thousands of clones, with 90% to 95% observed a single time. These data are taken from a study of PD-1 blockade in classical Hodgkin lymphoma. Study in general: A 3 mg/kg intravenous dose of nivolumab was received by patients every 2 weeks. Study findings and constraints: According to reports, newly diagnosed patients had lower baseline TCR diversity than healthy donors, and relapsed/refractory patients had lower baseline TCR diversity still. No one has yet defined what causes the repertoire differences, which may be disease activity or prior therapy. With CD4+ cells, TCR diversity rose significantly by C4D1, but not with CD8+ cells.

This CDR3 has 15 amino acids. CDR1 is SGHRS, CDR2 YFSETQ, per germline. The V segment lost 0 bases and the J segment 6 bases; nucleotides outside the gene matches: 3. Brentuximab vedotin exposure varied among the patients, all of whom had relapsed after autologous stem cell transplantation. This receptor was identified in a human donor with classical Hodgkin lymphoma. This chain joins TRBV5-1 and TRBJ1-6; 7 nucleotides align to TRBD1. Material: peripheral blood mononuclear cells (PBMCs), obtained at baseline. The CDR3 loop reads CASSLDRGANSPLHF. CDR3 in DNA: TGCGCCAGCAGCTTGGACAGGGGAGCTAATTCACCCCTCCACTTT. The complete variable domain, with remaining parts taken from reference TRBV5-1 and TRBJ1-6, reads KAGVTQTPRYLIKTRGQQVTLSCSPISGHRSVSWYQQTPGQGLQFLFEYFSETQRNKGNFPGRFSGRQFSNSRSEMNVSTLELGDSALYLCASSLDRGANSPLHFGNGTRLTVT.